The 23 T cell receptor beta chains given below trace back to one sample, sequenced in a study of radiotherapy plus CTLA-4 blockade in lung cancer. Profiling relied on immunoSEQ multiplex PCR, and the TCRdb table lists in-frame clones only, not all of them. Of about 87,000 clones in the sample, around nine tenths were seen once. The sequenced sample was peripheral blood, obtained from a patient treated with radiotherapy plus ipilimumab. These receptors were obtained from a human donor with non-small cell lung cancer that progressed on radiotherapy plus ipilimumab.

V and J are TRBV30 and TRBJ2-7, with D perhaps matching TRBD1 (5 bases). The CDR3 has 14 amino acids. In germline, CDR1 is GTSNPN, CDR2 SVGIG (reference sequence). Trimming stripped 0 bases from V and 0 bases from J, with 9 bases between. CDR3 in amino acids: CAWSVAGYSYEQYF. The DNA for the CDR3 is TGTGCCTGGAGTGTAGCAGGGTACTCCTACGAGCAGTACTTC.

The chain joins TRBV6-1 to TRBJ1-5; no definite D call. CDR3 length: 12 amino acids. V lost 10 bases and J lost 0, with 7 bases in between. Per the germline V gene, CDR1 is MNHNS and CDR2 is SASEGT. CDR3 loop: CAITASNQPQHF. The CDR3 bases are TGTGCCATCACAGCTAGCAATCAGCCCCAGCATTTT.

This chain uses TRBV6-5 with TRBJ2-5; 7 positions match TRBD2. Trimming removed 0 bases from V and 5 bases from J; junction bases left unmatched: 6. The V gene's germline CDR1 is MNHEY and CDR2 SVGAGI. The CDR3 loop spans 15 amino acids. CDR3 sequence reads: CASSYSGRGVETQYF. DNA of the CDR3: TGTGCCAGCAGTTACTCGGGGAGGGGAGTCGAGACCCAGTACTTC.

This chain uses TRBV9 with TRBJ2-3, with a weak D call TRBD2 (7 bases). CDR3 length: 14 residues. Germline V gene sequence: CDR1 SGDLS, CDR2 YYNGEE. V was shortened by 0 bases and J by 8 bases, with 13 bases between the two germline ends. The CDR3 DNA reads TGTGCCAGCAGCGTAGGAGGGGGGACTACTACGCAGTATTTT. Translated, it gives CASSVGGGTTTQYF.

This sequence joins TRBV7-2 and TRBJ2-1; TRBD2 matches at 7 bases. The CDR3 runs 12 residues. The trim removed 1 base at V and 15 bases at J, leaving 6 bases unmatched. Germline V gene lookup returns CDR1 SGHTA and CDR2 FQGNSA. The CDR3 DNA is TGTGCCAGCAGCTTAGGTGCGGGGGTGAGGTTCTTC. Amino acids: CASSLGAGVRFF.

The CDR3 protein is CASSLVGTSAGELFF. In DNA form, the CDR3 reads TGTGCCAGCAGCTTAGTAGGGACTAGCGCCGGGGAGCTGTTTTTT. This chain links TRBV7-6 with TRBJ2-2; 10 nucleotides agree with TRBD2. Per the germline V gene, CDR1 is SGHVS and CDR2 is FNYEAQ. The V and J ends lost 1 base and 6 bases, in that order; junction bases with no gene match: 2. This CDR3 has 15 residues.

The chain couples TRBV2 to TRBJ2-7; 9 nucleotides line up with TRBD1. V shed 8 bases and J 7 bases; nucleotides not matched to a gene: 9. Germline V gene data show CDR1 as SNHLY and CDR2 as FYNNEI. The CDR3 loop spans 13 amino acids. This chain's CDR3 is CASVGQGTGEQYF. The CDR3 bases are TGTGCCAGCGTTGGACAGGGGACGGGGGAGCAGTACTTC.

The chain employs TRBV4-3 and TRBJ1-1; D is uncertain. The CDR3 extends over 14 amino acids. The germline CDR1 and CDR2 sequences are LGHNA and YSLEER. Deletions cut 0 bases from V and 0 bases from J, with 5 bases between. This chain's CDR3 is CASSQDSMNTEAFF. The CDR3 DNA is TGCGCCAGCAGCCAAGATTCAATGAACACTGAAGCTTTCTTT.

The chain is built from TRBV27 and TRBJ2-1, with D perhaps matching TRBD2 (6 bases). V lost 6 bases and J lost 5, with 14 bases in between. The CDR3 contains 14 residues. CDR1 and CDR2 from the germline V gene are MNHEY and SMNVEV (reference sequence). The CDR3 loop reads CASSVAGTHNEQFF. For the CDR3, the DNA is TGTGCCAGCAGCGTCGCGGGGACCCACAATGAGCAGTTCTTC.

The chain links TRBV5-4 to TRBJ2-1; D is perhaps TRBD2 (7 bases). V was cut by 1 base and J by 5 bases, with 13 bases left in between. CDR3 length equals 15 residues. The germline gives CDR1 SGHNT, CDR2 YYREEE (reference sequence). The DNA of the CDR3 is TGTGCCAGCAGCTTGCCTGGGGGGGCAAACAATGAGCAGTTCTTC. This sequence encodes CASSLPGGANNEQFF.

This clone was recorded a few times. The chain recombines TRBV10-3 with TRBJ2-1, with 10 positions matching TRBD2. J gave up 8 bases and V 11 bases, and 9 bases lay outside the gene matches. CDR3 length: 13 residues. Germline values: CDR1 ENHRY, CDR2 SYGVKD. The DNA of the CDR3 is TGTGCCTCCGGACTAGCGGTCTGGGATGAGCAGTTCTTC. It is translated as CASGLAVWDEQFF.

The genes are TRBV14 and TRBJ2-3; weak D call: TRBD2 (5 bases). Germline V gene data show CDR1 as SGHDN and CDR2 as FVKESK. V was cut by 0 bases and J by 6 bases, with 10 bases left in between. The CDR3 loop spans 14 amino acids. CDR3 residues: CASSQDLVADTQYF. CDR3 in DNA: TGTGCCAGCAGCCAAGATCTAGTAGCGGATACGCAGTATTTT.

V is TRBV2 and J is TRBJ1-2; 8 positions match TRBD1. The CDR3 totals 13 residues. In germline, CDR1 is SNHLY, CDR2 FYNNEI. V lost 5 bases and J lost 6; bases outside the gene matches: 5. The CDR3 loop reads CASSRQGYDGYTF. CDR3 DNA: TGTGCCAGCAGTCGACAGGGGTACGATGGCTACACCTTC. The full variable domain, completed using reference TRBV2 and TRBJ1-2, is EPEVTQTPSHQVTQMGQEVILRCVPISNHLYFYWYRQILGQKVEFLVSFYNNEISEKSEIFDDQFSVERPDGSNFTLKIRSTKLEDSAMYFCASSRQGYDGYTFGSGTRLTVV.

The sample holds one count of this clone. The chain combines TRBV4-1 with TRBJ2-1; 8 bases align to TRBD2. This CDR3 region has 16 residues. Germline V CDR1 and CDR2: MGHRA, YSYEKL. V shed 3 bases and J 4 bases; nucleotides not matched to a gene: 8. The CDR3 here is CASSQVLAVSYNEQFF. In DNA, the CDR3 is TGCGCCAGCAGCCAGGTACTAGCGGTTTCTTACAATGAGCAGTTCTTC.

This clone was seen once. The gene calls are TRBV27 and TRBJ1-4, with D unclear. This CDR3 spans 13 amino acids. V was shortened by 6 bases and J by 3 bases, with 8 bases between the two germline ends. Germline CDR1 and CDR2: MNHEY and SMNVEV (reference sequence). The CDR3 DNA is TGTGCCAGCAGAAGGGTGGCTAATGAAAAACTGTTTTTT. This sequence encodes CASRRVANEKLFF.

This sequence joins TRBV4-1 and TRBJ2-1, with a weak D call TRBD2 (5 bases). The CDR3 totals 14 residues. Trimming pared 1 base from V and 6 bases from J, leaving 10 bases between. Per the germline V gene, CDR1 is MGHRA and CDR2 is YSYEKL. CDR3 DNA: TGCGCCAGCAGCCAAGTGTCGGGGTCCAATGAGCAGTTCTTC. It codes for CASSQVSGSNEQFF.

This rearrangement joins TRBV5-6 to TRBJ2-7; 8 bases fit TRBD1. CDR1 SGHDT and CDR2 YYEEEE come from the germline V gene. The trim removed 4 bases at V and 2 bases at J, leaving 8 bases unmatched. The CDR3 has 15 amino acids. The CDR3 DNA sequence: TGTGCCAGCAGCCCCGGGACAGGTGGGACCTACGAGCAGTACTTC. Translating gives CASSPGTGGTYEQYF.

The rearrangement joins TRBV10-3 to TRBJ2-2; the D gene is possibly TRBD1 (6 bases). Germline-derived CDR1 and CDR2 are ENHRY and SYGVKD. The CDR3 is 16 amino acids. V lost 4 bases and J 8 bases, leaving 20 bases between the germline ends. This chain's CDR3 is CAISATDTGITGELFF. In nucleotides, the CDR3 is TGTGCCATCAGTGCCACCGATACAGGGATAACGGGGGAGCTGTTTTTT.

The rearrangement uses TRBV11-2 and TRBJ2-1; unclear D gene. Per the germline V gene, CDR1 is SGHAT and CDR2 is FQNNGV. V lost 2 bases, J lost 7 bases, and 15 bases lay in between. The CDR3 consists of 15 residues. CDR3 in DNA: TGTGCCAGCAGCTTACTAGTGGAACGGGTAAATGAGCAGTTCTTC. It is translated as CASSLLVERVNEQFF.

This chain uses TRBV29-1 with TRBJ2-1; TRBD1 matches at 7 bases. Germline V gene data show CDR1 as SQVTM and CDR2 as ANQGSEA. Germline trimming cut 4 bases from V and 6 bases from J; bases unmatched to any gene: 6. The CDR3 totals 13 residues. The CDR3: CSVGTGSINEQFF. The CDR3 region has the DNA TGCAGCGTTGGGACAGGTTCAATCAATGAGCAGTTCTTC.

The CDR3 DNA is TGTGCCAGTAGTCGCCCAGGGGAAACTAATGAAAAACTGTTTTTT. This translates into CASSRPGETNEKLFF. The rearrangement joins TRBV19 to TRBJ1-4; weak D call: TRBD1 (6 bases). This CDR3 comprises 15 residues. Germline V gene lookup returns CDR1 LNHDA and CDR2 SQIVND (reference sequence). V was clipped by 5 bases and J by 1 base, with 11 bases between them.

The gene calls are TRBV9 and TRBJ1-4; D may be TRBD1 (5 bases). Germline loops: CDR1 SGDLS, CDR2 YYNGEE. V gave up 2 bases and J gave up 10 bases, with 15 bases separating them. This CDR3 spans 14 amino acids. CDR3 sequence reads: CASSVEQGPGKLFF. DNA for the CDR3: TGTGCCAGCAGCGTTGAGCAGGGCCCAGGAAAACTGTTTTTT. Combining the CDR3 with reference TRBV9 and TRBJ1-4 gives the whole variable domain DSGVTQTPKHLITATGQRVTLRCSPRSGDLSVYWYQQSLDQGLQFLIQYYNGEERAKGNILERFSAQQFPDLHSELNLSSLELGDSALYFCASSVEQGPGKLFFGSGTQLSVL.

The gene calls are TRBV27 and TRBJ1-6; TRBD1 matches at 8 bases. Germline loops: CDR1 MNHEY, CDR2 SMNVEV (reference sequence). There are 18 residues in the CDR3. With 4 bases clipped from V and 8 bases from J, the junction kept 16 bases outside the gene matches. Here the CDR3 DNA reads TGTGCCAGCAGTTCACGTAAGCAGGGGGCTGACCGATATTCACCCCTCCACTTT. Protein: CASSSRKQGADRYSPLHF.